The source of this TCR beta chain is a study of T cell responses to AZD1222 COVID-19 vaccine. Method: immunoSEQ multiplex PCR; TCRdb's copy keeps in-frame clones and lacks some. Among 90,000 to 120,000 clones, around nine tenths were seen once, and the ten largest hold roughly 6.2%. CDR3 size: 12 residues. Germline V gene data show CDR1 as MNHEY and CDR2 as SVGEGT. Regarding the study as a whole: At study baseline, merely five or six AZD1222 recipients were seropositive. Repertoires were sampled only after the peak T cell response.

Turning to this clone: Its antigen remains unknown. A read error may produce the germline difference seen at one junction end.

This chain links TRBV6-2 or TRBV6-3 with TRBJ2-7, with D perhaps given as TRBD1 or TRBD2 (5 bases each). Source: peripheral blood, taken 28 days after the second AZD1222 dose. The TCR sequence derives from an adult who received the AZD1222 COVID-19 vaccine. In DNA, the CDR3 is TGTGCCAGCAGTTACCCTTTTACCGGGACGTCCTTC. This encodes CASSYPFTGTSF.